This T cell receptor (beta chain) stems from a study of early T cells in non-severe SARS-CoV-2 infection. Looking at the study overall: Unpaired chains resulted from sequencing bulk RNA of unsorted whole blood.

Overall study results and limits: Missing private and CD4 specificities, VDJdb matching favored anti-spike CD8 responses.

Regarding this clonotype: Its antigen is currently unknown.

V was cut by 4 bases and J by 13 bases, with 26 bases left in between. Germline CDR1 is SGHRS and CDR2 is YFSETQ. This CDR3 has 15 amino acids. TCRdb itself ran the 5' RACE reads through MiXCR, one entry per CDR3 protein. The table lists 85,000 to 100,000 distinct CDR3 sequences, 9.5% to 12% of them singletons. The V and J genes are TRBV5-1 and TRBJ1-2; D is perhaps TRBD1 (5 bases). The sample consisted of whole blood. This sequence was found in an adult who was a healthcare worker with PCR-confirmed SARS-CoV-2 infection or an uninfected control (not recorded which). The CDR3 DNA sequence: TGCGCCAGCAGCCCGACCGGGGGGACCTCCCCCGCCGGCACCTTC. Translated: CASSPTGGTSPAGTF. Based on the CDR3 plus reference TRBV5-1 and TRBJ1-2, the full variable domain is KAGVTQTPRYLIKTRGQQVTLSCSPISGHRSVSWYQQTPGQGLQFLFEYFSETQRNKGNFPGRFSGRQFSNSRSEMNVSTLELGDSALYLCASSPTGGTSPAGTFGSGTRLTVV.